This T cell receptor (beta chain) derives from a study of glioma-infiltrating T cells after dendritic cell vaccination. Whole-study context: Treatment, given 2003 to 2012, was autologous tumor lysate-pulsed dendritic cell vaccination. Dendritic cell vaccine was injected intradermally three times, biweekly. Study results and caveats: Higher TCR clonality did not directly relate to longer survival.

Comments on this clone: Its cognate antigen is unknown.

Method: immunoSEQ multiplex PCR; TCRdb's copy keeps in-frame clones and lacks some. The table shows fewer than 100,000 clones, with 85% to 90% occurring only once. Germline V gives CDR1 MRHNA, CDR2 SNTAGT. This CDR3 is built from 15 residues. Trimming pared 6 bases from V and 4 bases from J, leaving 18 bases between. Material: blood, obtained before dendritic cell vaccination. The sequence derives from a human donor with glioblastoma. This chain uses TRBV6-4 with TRBJ1-2, with D perhaps matching TRBD1 (6 bases). The CDR3 DNA reads as TGTGCCAGCAGCGACGATACGACAGGCCGCTATGGCTACACCTTC. It codes for CASSDDTTGRYGYTF.